This T cell receptor beta chain was sequenced in a study of T cells in Graves' hyperthyroidism and ophthalmopathy. From under 12 ml of fresh peripheral blood, PBMCs were isolated. Amplification yielded TCR beta CDR3 regions, with RNA transcripts as the source. Researchers ran a first-round RT-PCR on the TCR CDR3 using the HTBI primer set. TCRdb re-derived calls from the multiplex PCR reads in MiXCR, one entry per CDR3 protein. The sample carries some 490,000 distinct CDR3 sequences, approximately 23% recorded once. The V gene lost 0 bases and the J gene lost 9 bases, with 10 bases spanning the gap. The CDR3 is made up of 13 amino acids. Germline CDR1 is SGDLS and CDR2 is YYNGEE.

This TCR was sampled from a woman between 65 and 79 years old with Graves' ophthalmopathy. Input material: blood. The genes are TRBV9 and TRBJ2-1; D gene ambiguous. CDR3 amino acids: CASSVARLGEQFF. In DNA form, the CDR3 reads TGTGCCAGCAGCGTAGCCCGTCTAGGTGAGCAGTTCTTC.